The T cell receptor beta chain described here comes from a study of blood T cell repertoires in COVID-19. Study summary: Italy, Spain and the United States were the sources of the convalescent and acute COVID-19 samples.

Data came from immunoSEQ multiplex PCR; TCRdb stores just in-frame clones and leaves some out. This sample has about 190,000 clones, with more than 60% found just once. Germline CDR1 and CDR2: DFQATT and SNEGSKA (reference sequence). With 3 bases removed from V and 6 bases from J, the gap between germline ends came to 9 bases. CDR3 size: 11 residues. The sample taken for sequencing was peripheral blood. The TCR sequence derives from a woman in her forties or fifties with acute or convalescent COVID-19. The chain joins TRBV20-1 to TRBJ2-7; D possibly corresponds to TRBD1 (5 bases). CDR3 DNA: TGCAGTGCTAGCAGGGTAAGCGAGCAGTACTTC. It encodes CSASRVSEQYF.